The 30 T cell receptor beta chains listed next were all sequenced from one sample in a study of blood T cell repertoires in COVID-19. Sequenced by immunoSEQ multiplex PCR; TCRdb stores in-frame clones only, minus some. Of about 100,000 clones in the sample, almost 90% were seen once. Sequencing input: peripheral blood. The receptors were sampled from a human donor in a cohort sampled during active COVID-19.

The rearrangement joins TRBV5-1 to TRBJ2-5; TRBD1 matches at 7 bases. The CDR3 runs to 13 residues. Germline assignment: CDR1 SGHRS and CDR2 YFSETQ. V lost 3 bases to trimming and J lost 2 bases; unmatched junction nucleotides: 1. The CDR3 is CASSWDRQETQYF. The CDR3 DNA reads TGCGCCAGCAGCTGGGACAGACAAGAGACCCAGTACTTC.

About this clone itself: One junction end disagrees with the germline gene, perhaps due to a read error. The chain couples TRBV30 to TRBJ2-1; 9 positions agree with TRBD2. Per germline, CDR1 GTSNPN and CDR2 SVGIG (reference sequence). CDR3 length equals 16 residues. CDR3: CAWSAPGTSSHNEQFF. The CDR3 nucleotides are TGTGCCTGGAGTGCCCCCGGGACTAGCTCCCACAATGAGCAGTTCTTC.

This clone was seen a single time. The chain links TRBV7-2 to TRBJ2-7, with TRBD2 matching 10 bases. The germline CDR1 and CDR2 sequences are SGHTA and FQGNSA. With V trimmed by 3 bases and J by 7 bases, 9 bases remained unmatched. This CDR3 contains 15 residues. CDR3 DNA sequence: TGTGCCAGCAGCTTCCGGCTAGCGGGAGAACGGGAGCAGTACTTC. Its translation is CASSFRLAGEREQYF.

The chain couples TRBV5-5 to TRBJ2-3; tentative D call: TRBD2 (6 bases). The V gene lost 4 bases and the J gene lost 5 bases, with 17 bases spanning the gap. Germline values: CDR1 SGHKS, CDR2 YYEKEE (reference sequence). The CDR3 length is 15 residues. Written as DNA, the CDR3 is TGTGCCAGCAGCCCCGCAATTCGGGAGCAAGATACGCAGTATTTT. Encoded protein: CASSPAIREQDTQYF. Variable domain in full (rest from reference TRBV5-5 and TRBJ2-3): DAGVTQSPTHLIKTRGQQVTLRCSPISGHKSVSWYQQVLGQGPQFIFQYYEKEERGRGNFPDRFSARQFPNYSSELNVNALLLGDSALYLCASSPAIREQDTQYFGPGTRLTVL.

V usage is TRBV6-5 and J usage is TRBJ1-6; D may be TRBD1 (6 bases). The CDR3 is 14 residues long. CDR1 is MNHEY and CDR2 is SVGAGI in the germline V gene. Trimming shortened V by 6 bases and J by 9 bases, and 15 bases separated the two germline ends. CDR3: CASSRGRDGSPLHF. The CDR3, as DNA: TGTGCCAGCAGCAGGGGACGGGATGGTTCACCCCTCCACTTT.

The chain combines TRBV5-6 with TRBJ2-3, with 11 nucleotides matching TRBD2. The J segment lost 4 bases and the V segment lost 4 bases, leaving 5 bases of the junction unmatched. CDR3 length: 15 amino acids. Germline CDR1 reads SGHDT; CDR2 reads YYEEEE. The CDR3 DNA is TGTGCCAGCAGCCGGACTAGCGGGTCCCCAGATACGCAGTATTTT. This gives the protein CASSRTSGSPDTQYF.

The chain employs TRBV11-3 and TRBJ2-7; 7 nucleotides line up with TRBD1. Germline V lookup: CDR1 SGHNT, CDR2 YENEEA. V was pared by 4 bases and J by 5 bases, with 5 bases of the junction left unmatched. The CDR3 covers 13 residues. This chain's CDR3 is CASSSKDRNEQYF. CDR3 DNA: TGTGCCAGCAGCTCAAAGGACAGGAACGAGCAGTACTTC.

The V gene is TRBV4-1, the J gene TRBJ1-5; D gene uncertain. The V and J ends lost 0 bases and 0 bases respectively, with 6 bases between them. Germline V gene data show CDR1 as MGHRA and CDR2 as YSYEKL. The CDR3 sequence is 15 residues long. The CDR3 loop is CASSQDRSSNQPQHF. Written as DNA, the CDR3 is TGCGCCAGCAGCCAAGATCGGAGTAGCAATCAGCCCCAGCATTTT.

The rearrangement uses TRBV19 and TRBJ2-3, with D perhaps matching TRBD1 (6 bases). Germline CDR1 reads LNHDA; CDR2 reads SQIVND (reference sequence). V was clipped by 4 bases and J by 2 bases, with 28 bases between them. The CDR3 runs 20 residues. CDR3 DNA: TGTGCCAGTAGTACCTCTAGCAGGGGATTAGAGAGGGTGTTCACAGATACGCAGTATTTT. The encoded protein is CASSTSSRGLERVFTDTQYF.

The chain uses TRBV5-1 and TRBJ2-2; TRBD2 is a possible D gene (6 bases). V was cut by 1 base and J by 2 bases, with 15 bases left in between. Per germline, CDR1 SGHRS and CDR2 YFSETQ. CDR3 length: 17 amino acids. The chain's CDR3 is CASSLSAGTLNTGELFF. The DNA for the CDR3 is TGCGCCAGCAGCTTGTCCGCGGGGACTTTAAACACCGGGGAGCTGTTTTTT.

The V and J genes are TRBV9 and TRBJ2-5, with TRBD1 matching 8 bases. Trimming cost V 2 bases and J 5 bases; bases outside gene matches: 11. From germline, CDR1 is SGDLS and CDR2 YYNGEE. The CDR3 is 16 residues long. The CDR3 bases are TGTGCCAGCAGCGTTCAGGGGGCGACGGGTGGGGAGACCCAGTACTTC. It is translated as CASSVQGATGGETQYF.

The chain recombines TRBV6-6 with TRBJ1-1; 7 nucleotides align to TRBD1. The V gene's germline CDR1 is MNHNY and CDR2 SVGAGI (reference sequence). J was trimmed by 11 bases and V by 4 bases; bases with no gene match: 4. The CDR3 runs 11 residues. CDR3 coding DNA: TGTGCCAGCAGTTTTGACAGGGTTGCTTTCTTT. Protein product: CASSFDRVAFF.

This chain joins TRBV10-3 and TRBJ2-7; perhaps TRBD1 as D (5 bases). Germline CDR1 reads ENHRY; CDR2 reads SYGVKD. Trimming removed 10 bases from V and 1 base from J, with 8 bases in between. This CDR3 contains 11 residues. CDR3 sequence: CATGQSYEQYF. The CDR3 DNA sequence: TGTGCCACCGGACAATCCTACGAGCAGTACTTC.

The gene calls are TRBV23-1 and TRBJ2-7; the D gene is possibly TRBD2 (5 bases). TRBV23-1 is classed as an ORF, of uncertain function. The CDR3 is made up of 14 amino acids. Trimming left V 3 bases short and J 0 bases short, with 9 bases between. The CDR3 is CASSHLAHSYEQYF. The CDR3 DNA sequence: TGCGCCAGCAGTCACCTAGCACACTCCTACGAGCAGTACTTC.

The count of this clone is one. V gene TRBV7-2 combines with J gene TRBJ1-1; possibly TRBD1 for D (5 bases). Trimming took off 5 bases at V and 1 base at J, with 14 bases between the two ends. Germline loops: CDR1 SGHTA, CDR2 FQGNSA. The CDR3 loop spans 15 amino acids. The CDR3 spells CASSVDGARNTEAFF. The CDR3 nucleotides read TGTGCCAGCAGCGTCGATGGGGCCAGGAACACTGAAGCTTTCTTT.

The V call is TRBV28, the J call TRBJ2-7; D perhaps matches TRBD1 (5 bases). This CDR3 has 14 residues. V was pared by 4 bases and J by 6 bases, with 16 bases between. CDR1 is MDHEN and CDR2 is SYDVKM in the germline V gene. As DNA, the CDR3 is TGTGCCAGCAGTTGGACAATTCCCCCCCTCGAGCAGTACTTC. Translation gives CASSWTIPPLEQYF.

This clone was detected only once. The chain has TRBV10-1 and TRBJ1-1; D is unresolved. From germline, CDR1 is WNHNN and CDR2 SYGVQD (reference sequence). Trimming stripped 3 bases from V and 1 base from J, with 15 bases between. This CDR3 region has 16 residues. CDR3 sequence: CASSDPGGRTNTEAFF. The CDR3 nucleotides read TGCGCCAGCAGTGACCCCGGAGGGCGGACGAACACTGAAGCTTTCTTT.

Written as DNA, the CDR3 is TGTGCCACCTTGGACGGGACAAGCTTCTACGAGCAGTACTTC. This codes for CATLDGTSFYEQYF. This chain uses TRBV24-1 with TRBJ2-7, with TRBD1 as a possible D gene (6 bases). Germline V gene data show CDR1 as KGHDR and CDR2 as SFDVKD. V was pared by 9 bases and J by 3 bases, with 17 bases between. This CDR3 is built from 14 residues.

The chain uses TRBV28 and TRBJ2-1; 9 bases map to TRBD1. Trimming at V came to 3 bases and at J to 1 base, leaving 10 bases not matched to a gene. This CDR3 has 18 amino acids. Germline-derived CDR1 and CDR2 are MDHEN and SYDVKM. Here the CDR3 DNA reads TGTGCCAGCAGTTTTTCATCGGGACAGGGCTATTCCTACAATGAGCAGTTCTTC. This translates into CASSFSSGQGYSYNEQFF.

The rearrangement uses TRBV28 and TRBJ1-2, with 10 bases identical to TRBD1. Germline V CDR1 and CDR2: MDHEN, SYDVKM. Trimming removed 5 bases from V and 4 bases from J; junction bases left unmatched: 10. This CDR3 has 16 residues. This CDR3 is CASSPAGTGAGYGYTF. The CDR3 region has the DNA TGTGCCAGCAGTCCGGCCGGGACAGGGGCGGGCTATGGCTACACCTTC.

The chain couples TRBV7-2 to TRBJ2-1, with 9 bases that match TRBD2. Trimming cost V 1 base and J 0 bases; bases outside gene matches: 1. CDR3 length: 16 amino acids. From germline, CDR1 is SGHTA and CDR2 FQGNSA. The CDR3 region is CASSLDSGSSYNEQFF. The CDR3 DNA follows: TGTGCCAGCAGCTTAGATAGCGGGAGCTCCTACAATGAGCAGTTCTTC.

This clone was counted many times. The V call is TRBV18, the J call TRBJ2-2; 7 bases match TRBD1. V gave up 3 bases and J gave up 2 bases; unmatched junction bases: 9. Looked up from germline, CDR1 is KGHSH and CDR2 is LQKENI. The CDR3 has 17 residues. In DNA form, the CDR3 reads TGTGCCAGCTCACCCTTGCCGGCAGGGGGAAACACCGGGGAGCTGTTTTTT. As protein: CASSPLPAGGNTGELFF.

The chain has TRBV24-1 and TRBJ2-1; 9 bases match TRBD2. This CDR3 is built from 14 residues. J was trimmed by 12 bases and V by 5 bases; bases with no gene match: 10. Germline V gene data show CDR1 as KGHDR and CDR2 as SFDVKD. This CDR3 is CATSGISGSFGQFF. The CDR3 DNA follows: TGTGCCACCAGTGGGATTAGCGGGAGTTTCGGGCAGTTCTTC.

In DNA form, the CDR3 reads TGCGCCAGCAGCCAGGTCGGACAGGGAGAGGTTGGCTACACCTTC. This encodes CASSQVGQGEVGYTF. This chain uses TRBV4-1 with TRBJ1-2; 8 nucleotides line up with TRBD1. The CDR3 runs 15 residues. Trimming at V came to 3 bases and at J to 7 bases, leaving 10 bases not matched to a gene. From germline, CDR1 is MGHRA and CDR2 YSYEKL.

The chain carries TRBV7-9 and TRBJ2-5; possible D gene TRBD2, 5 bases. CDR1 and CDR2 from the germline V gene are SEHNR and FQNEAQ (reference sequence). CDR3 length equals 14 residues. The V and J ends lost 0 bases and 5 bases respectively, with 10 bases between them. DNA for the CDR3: TGTGCCAGCAGCTTAGCTGGTAGCGTGGAGACCCAGTACTTC. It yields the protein CASSLAGSVETQYF.

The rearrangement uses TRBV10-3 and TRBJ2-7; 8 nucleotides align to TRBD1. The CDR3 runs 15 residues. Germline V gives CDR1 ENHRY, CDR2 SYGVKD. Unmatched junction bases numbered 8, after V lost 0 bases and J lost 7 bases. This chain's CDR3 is CAISESTGAGIEQYF. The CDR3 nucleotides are TGTGCCATCAGTGAGTCGACAGGGGCCGGGATTGAGCAGTACTTC.

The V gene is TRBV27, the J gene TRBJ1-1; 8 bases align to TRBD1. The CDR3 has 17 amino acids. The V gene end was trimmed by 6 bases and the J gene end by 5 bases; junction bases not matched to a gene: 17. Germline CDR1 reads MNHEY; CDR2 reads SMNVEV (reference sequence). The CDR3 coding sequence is TGTGCCAGCAGGGAAACAGGGACAGGCCTCTGGGGTACTGAAGCTTTCTTT. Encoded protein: CASRETGTGLWGTEAFF.

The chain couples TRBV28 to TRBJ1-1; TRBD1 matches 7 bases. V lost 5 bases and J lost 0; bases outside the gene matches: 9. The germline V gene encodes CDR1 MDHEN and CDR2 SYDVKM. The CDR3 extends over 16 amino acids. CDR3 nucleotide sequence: TGTGCCAGCAGTATCAGACAGGGATCCATGAACACTGAAGCTTTCTTT. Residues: CASSIRQGSMNTEAFF.

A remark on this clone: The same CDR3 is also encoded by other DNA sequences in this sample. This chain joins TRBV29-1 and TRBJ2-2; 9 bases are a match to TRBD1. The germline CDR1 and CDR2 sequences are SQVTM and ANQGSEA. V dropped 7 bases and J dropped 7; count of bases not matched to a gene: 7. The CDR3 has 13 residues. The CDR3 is CSGGTGLGGELFF. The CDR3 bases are TGCAGCGGTGGGACAGGGCTGGGCGGGGAGCTGTTTTTT.

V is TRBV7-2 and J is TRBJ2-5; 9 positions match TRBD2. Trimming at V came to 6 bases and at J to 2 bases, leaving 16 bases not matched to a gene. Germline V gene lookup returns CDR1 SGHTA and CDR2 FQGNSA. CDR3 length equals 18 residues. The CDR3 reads CASSHDSLTSGGQETQYF. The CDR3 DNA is TGTGCCAGCAGTCACGACAGCCTGACTAGCGGAGGACAAGAGACCCAGTACTTC.